This TCR beta chain was sequenced during a study of T cell responses to AZD1222 COVID-19 vaccine. The V segment lost 7 bases and the J segment 1 base; nucleotides outside the gene matches: 6. CDR3 length: 14 residues. Germline lookup yields CDR1 MNHEY and CDR2 SVGAGI. Comments on this clone: Its target is unknown.

TCRdb keeps only in-frame clones here, not all; method: immunoSEQ multiplex PCR. The table lists some 130,000 clones, 80% to 90% of them singletons, with 1.9% in the top ten. General study findings and limits: Clonal diversity may have been underestimated, and the donors were mostly white British, with more females than males. Unmutated variant regions are reportedly targeted by nearly half of spike-specific TCRs.

This receptor was obtained from an adult in good health. The sequencing used peripheral blood, collected on day 0 of AZD1222 vaccination. The V gene is TRBV6-5, the J gene TRBJ1-1, with TRBD1 identical over 7 bases. This CDR3 is CASTLGQANTEAFF. CDR3 DNA: TGTGCCAGCACTTTAGGACAGGCGAACACTGAAGCTTTCTTT.